The clone carrying this TCR beta chain has ten or more counts. TCRdb independently ran MiXCR on the RT-PCR reads; one entry per CDR3 protein. The table records more than 550,000 distinct CDR3 sequences, 12% to 15% of them present only once. Germline lookup yields CDR1 SGHRS and CDR2 YFSETQ. The CDR3 runs to 15 residues. V lost 0 bases to trimming and J lost 10 bases, with 14 bases between them. The sequenced sample consisted of memory CD4+ T cells from blood. The chain joins TRBV5-1 to TRBJ1-6; D is possibly TRBD1 (6 bases). This receptor was identified in a female donor in good health, serving as a healthy control. The CDR3 bases are TGCGCCAGCAGCTTGGCTGGGGGCGAACGGTCACCCCTCCACTTT. Translating it yields CASSLAGGERSPLHF.